This is a list of T cell receptor beta chains from one sample in a study of T-cell reconstitution after alpha-beta-depleted transplantation in children. One entry per CDR3 protein results from TCRdb running MiXCR on the PCR reads. This sample carries 200,000 to 250,000 distinct CDR3 sequences, approximately 12% of them seen once, and the ten largest clones take about 2.6%. Source: PBMCs from the stem cell graft donor, taken from the stem cell graft. Receptors originate from a human donor who donated a stem cell graft to a child with acute lymphoblastic leukemia. The CDR3 runs from the conserved cysteine through the conserved F or W. Each record gives: J gene, D gene, V gene, clone size, CDR3 protein, CDR3 DNA. The D gene is left open where the match is weak. For some rows the clone size is stated as once, few or many, or as a class when expanded; others skip it.

J gene: TRBJ2-1
D gene: -
V gene: TRBV20-1
clone size: many
CDR3 protein: CSARGFGGSYNEQFF
CDR3 DNA: TGCAGTGCTAGGGGGTTCGGAGGATCCTACAATGAGCAGTTCTTC

J gene: TRBJ2-1
D gene: TRBD2
V gene: TRBV29-1
clone size: many
CDR3 protein: CSVGGGRYYNEQFF
CDR3 DNA: TGCAGCGTCGGCGGGGGAAGGTACTACAATGAGCAGTTCTTC

J gene: TRBJ2-5
D gene: TRBD2
V gene: TRBV6-5
clone size: many
CDR3 protein: CASSSGLAGWETQYF
CDR3 DNA: TGTGCCAGCAGTTCGGGACTAGCGGGATGGGAGACCCAGTACTTC

J gene: TRBJ2-7
D gene: -
V gene: TRBV7-2
clone size: -
CDR3 protein: CASSIHSYEQYF
CDR3 DNA: TGTGCCAGCAGCATCCATTCCTACGAGCAGTACTTC

J gene: TRBJ2-2
D gene: -
V gene: TRBV7-2
clone size: -
CDR3 protein: CASSLVWTATTGELFF
CDR3 DNA: TGTGCCAGCAGCTTAGTCTGGACAGCCACCACCGGGGAGCTGTTTTTT

J gene: TRBJ2-7
D gene: -
V gene: TRBV4-3
clone size: few
CDR3 protein: CASSQEYLTSYEQYF
CDR3 DNA: TGCGCCAGCAGCCAAGAATACTTGACCTCCTACGAGCAGTACTTC

J gene: TRBJ1-1
D gene: -
V gene: TRBV7-9
clone size: few
CDR3 protein: CASSGGLNTEAFF
CDR3 DNA: TGTGCCAGCAGCGGGGGGCTGAACACTGAAGCTTTCTTT

J gene: TRBJ2-7
D gene: -
V gene: TRBV25-1
clone size: many
CDR3 protein: CASSGTSWGEQYF
CDR3 DNA: TGTGCCAGCAGTGGGACCTCATGGGGGGAGCAGTACTTC

J gene: TRBJ2-3
D gene: -
V gene: TRBV20-1
clone size: -
CDR3 protein: CSAPLGGTDTQYF
CDR3 DNA: TGCAGTGCCCCACTGGGGGGCACAGATACGCAGTATTTT

J gene: TRBJ2-5
D gene: -
V gene: TRBV12-3/TRBV12-4
clone size: few
CDR3 protein: CASSVREETQYF
CDR3 DNA: TGTGCCAGCAGCGTCCGGGAAGAGACCCAGTACTTC

J gene: TRBJ1-4
D gene: -
V gene: TRBV7-2
clone size: many
CDR3 protein: CASSPQAGEKLFF
CDR3 DNA: TGTGCCAGCAGCCCCCAAGCCGGAGAAAAACTGTTTTTT

J gene: TRBJ1-6
D gene: -
V gene: TRBV20-1
clone size: many
CDR3 protein: CSARAIQRDSPLHF
CDR3 DNA: TGCAGTGCTAGAGCGATTCAGAGGGACTCACCCCTCCACTTT

J gene: TRBJ2-7
D gene: -
V gene: TRBV6-2/TRBV6-3
clone size: many
CDR3 protein: CASRWMGGPDEQYF
CDR3 DNA: TGTGCCAGCAGATGGATGGGCGGCCCGGACGAGCAGTACTTC

J gene: TRBJ2-2
D gene: -
V gene: TRBV28
clone size: many
CDR3 protein: CASRAANTGELFF
CDR3 DNA: TGTGCCAGCAGAGCAGCGAACACCGGGGAGCTGTTTTTT

J gene: TRBJ2-6
D gene: -
V gene: TRBV6-5
clone size: -
CDR3 protein: CASSYSGSGANGLTF
CDR3 DNA: TGTGCCAGCAGTTACTCAGGGTCTGGGGCCAACGGCCTGACTTTC

J gene: TRBJ2-7
D gene: TRBD1
V gene: TRBV10-3
clone size: many
CDR3 protein: CATGGTAGVHSEQYF
CDR3 DNA: TGTGCCACAGGGGGAACTGCAGGGGTACACTCCGAGCAGTACTTC

J gene: TRBJ1-5
D gene: TRBD1
V gene: TRBV12-3/TRBV12-4
clone size: many
CDR3 protein: CASSFKRRLERGHQPQHF
CDR3 DNA: TGTGCCAGCAGTTTTAAGAGGCGTTTGGAGAGGGGGCATCAGCCCCAGCATTTT

J gene: TRBJ2-5
D gene: TRBD2
V gene: TRBV18
clone size: many
CDR3 protein: CASSLDRLAGDVETQYF
CDR3 DNA: TGTGCCAGCTCACTCGACCGACTAGCGGGAGATGTGGAGACCCAGTACTTC

J gene: TRBJ2-3
D gene: TRBD2
V gene: TRBV7-2
clone size: -
CDR3 protein: CASSPDRGGFSDTQYF
CDR3 DNA: TGTGCCAGCAGTCCCGACCGGGGGGGCTTCTCAGATACGCAGTATTTT

J gene: TRBJ2-3
D gene: TRBD2
V gene: TRBV4-2
clone size: few
CDR3 protein: CASSQDVLAGVIGPDTQYF
CDR3 DNA: TGTGCCAGCAGCCAAGATGTACTAGCGGGAGTGATAGGACCAGATACGCAGTATTTT

J gene: TRBJ1-4
D gene: -
V gene: TRBV18
clone size: few
CDR3 protein: CASSPQQPTTNEKLFF
CDR3 DNA: TGTGCCAGCTCACCGCAACAACCTACAACTAATGAAAAACTGTTTTTT

J gene: TRBJ2-3
D gene: -
V gene: TRBV4-3
clone size: many
CDR3 protein: CASSQEGFSTDTQYF
CDR3 DNA: TGCGCCAGCAGCCAAGAGGGGTTTAGCACAGATACGCAGTATTTT

J gene: TRBJ2-7
D gene: TRBD2
V gene: TRBV5-1
clone size: many
CDR3 protein: CASSLGLAGPYEQYF
CDR3 DNA: TGCGCCAGCAGCTTGGGTCTAGCGGGACCCTACGAGCAGTACTTC

J gene: TRBJ2-3
D gene: TRBD2
V gene: TRBV29-1
clone size: many
CDR3 protein: CSVDILAGGTDTQYF
CDR3 DNA: TGCAGCGTTGACATACTAGCGGGGGGCACAGATACGCAGTATTTT

J gene: TRBJ2-7
D gene: TRBD2
V gene: TRBV6-1
clone size: many
CDR3 protein: CASKGLAGFSYEQYF
CDR3 DNA: TGTGCCAGCAAGGGACTAGCGGGGTTCTCCTACGAGCAGTACTTC

J gene: TRBJ1-2
D gene: TRBD1
V gene: TRBV29-1
clone size: many
CDR3 protein: CSVVTAGGHGYTF
CDR3 DNA: TGCAGCGTTGTAACGGCAGGGGGCCATGGCTACACCTTC

J gene: TRBJ2-4
D gene: TRBD1
V gene: TRBV10-3
clone size: many
CDR3 protein: CAIRPTGGENIQYF
CDR3 DNA: TGTGCCATCAGACCAACAGGGGGAGAAAACATTCAGTACTTC

J gene: TRBJ2-7
D gene: TRBD1
V gene: TRBV28
clone size: many
CDR3 protein: CASRTGGIVEQYF
CDR3 DNA: TGTGCCAGCCGGACAGGGGGCATCGTCGAGCAGTACTTC

J gene: TRBJ2-7
D gene: -
V gene: TRBV6-5
clone size: many
CDR3 protein: CASSYSRARYEQYF
CDR3 DNA: TGTGCCAGCAGTTATTCTCGGGCCCGGTACGAGCAGTACTTC

J gene: TRBJ1-6
D gene: -
V gene: TRBV20-1
clone size: many
CDR3 protein: CSANDGPYNSPLHF
CDR3 DNA: TGCAGTGCAAACGACGGGCCCTATAATTCACCCCTCCACTTT

J gene: TRBJ1-2
D gene: -
V gene: TRBV28
clone size: few
CDR3 protein: CASSPPGYGYTF
CDR3 DNA: TGTGCCAGCAGCCCCCCCGGTTATGGCTACACCTTC

J gene: TRBJ2-1
D gene: TRBD1
V gene: TRBV7-6
clone size: -
CDR3 protein: CASSLWTGHNEQFF
CDR3 DNA: TGTGCCAGCAGCCTCTGGACAGGGCACAATGAGCAGTTCTTC

J gene: TRBJ2-2
D gene: TRBD1
V gene: TRBV9
clone size: many
CDR3 protein: CASSPQGQANTGELFF
CDR3 DNA: TGTGCCAGCAGCCCTCAGGGACAGGCGAACACCGGGGAGCTGTTTTTT

J gene: TRBJ2-7
D gene: TRBD2
V gene: TRBV27
clone size: many
CDR3 protein: CASRSSGDSYEQYF
CDR3 DNA: TGTGCCAGCAGATCTAGCGGGGACTCCTACGAGCAGTACTTC

J gene: TRBJ1-3
D gene: -
V gene: TRBV6-6
clone size: many
CDR3 protein: CASRLGNTIYF
CDR3 DNA: TGTGCCAGCCGCCTTGGAAACACCATATATTTT

J gene: TRBJ1-1
D gene: -
V gene: TRBV2
clone size: many
CDR3 protein: CASSFNRRTEAFF
CDR3 DNA: TGTGCCAGCAGTTTTAACAGGCGGACTGAAGCTTTCTTT

J gene: TRBJ2-7
D gene: -
V gene: TRBV25-1
clone size: once
CDR3 protein: CASSEYGWEQYF
CDR3 DNA: TGTGCCAGCAGTGAGTACGGGTGGGAGCAGTACTTC

J gene: TRBJ2-7
D gene: TRBD2
V gene: TRBV9
clone size: -
CDR3 protein: CASSVGLAGGPLSYEQYF
CDR3 DNA: TGTGCCAGCAGCGTTGGACTAGCGGGAGGGCCGCTATCCTACGAGCAGTACTTC

J gene: TRBJ2-7
D gene: -
V gene: TRBV29-1
clone size: many
CDR3 protein: CSVSWQGYEQYF
CDR3 DNA: TGCAGCGTTAGTTGGCAGGGCTACGAGCAGTACTTC

J gene: TRBJ1-1
D gene: -
V gene: TRBV7-8
clone size: many
CDR3 protein: CASSLPISTADTEAFF
CDR3 DNA: TGTGCCAGCAGCTTACCCATCTCGACGGCAGACACTGAAGCTTTCTTT

J gene: TRBJ2-1
D gene: TRBD1
V gene: TRBV6-2/TRBV6-3
clone size: many
CDR3 protein: CASTQSGGAYNEQFF
CDR3 DNA: TGTGCCAGCACCCAGTCAGGGGGCGCCTACAATGAGCAGTTCTTC

J gene: TRBJ2-1
D gene: TRBD1
V gene: TRBV7-9
clone size: many
CDR3 protein: CASSSTDRAPNEQFF
CDR3 DNA: TGTGCCAGCAGCTCTACCGACAGGGCCCCAAATGAGCAGTTCTTC

J gene: TRBJ2-7
D gene: -
V gene: TRBV20-1
clone size: many
CDR3 protein: CSARDPLGTLAYEQYF
CDR3 DNA: TGCAGTGCTAGAGATCCCCTAGGGACACTCGCCTACGAGCAGTACTTC

J gene: TRBJ2-7
D gene: TRBD2
V gene: TRBV13
clone size: many
CDR3 protein: CASRTSGGADEQYF
CDR3 DNA: TGTGCCAGCAGGACTAGCGGGGGGGCAGACGAGCAGTACTTC

J gene: TRBJ1-1
D gene: TRBD1
V gene: TRBV27
clone size: many
CDR3 protein: CASSSGGYGTEAFF
CDR3 DNA: TGTGCCAGCAGTTCAGGGGGCTATGGCACTGAAGCTTTCTTT

J gene: TRBJ2-1
D gene: TRBD2
V gene: TRBV11-1
clone size: -
CDR3 protein: CASSLQRGGDEQFF
CDR3 DNA: TGTGCCAGCAGCTTACAGCGGGGGGGCGATGAGCAGTTCTTC

J gene: TRBJ2-1
D gene: TRBD2
V gene: TRBV20-1
clone size: few
CDR3 protein: CSADAPSSGAYNEQFF
CDR3 DNA: TGCAGTGCTGACGCCCCCTCGAGCGGGGCCTACAATGAGCAGTTCTTC

J gene: TRBJ2-3
D gene: -
V gene: TRBV28
clone size: many
CDR3 protein: CASSLRGGQGHTDTQYF
CDR3 DNA: TGTGCCAGCAGTTTAAGAGGTGGCCAGGGTCACACAGATACGCAGTATTTT

J gene: TRBJ1-4
D gene: -
V gene: TRBV6-5
clone size: many
CDR3 protein: CASSYSMGAATNEKLFF
CDR3 DNA: TGTGCCAGCAGTTACTCGATGGGGGCTGCAACTAATGAAAAACTGTTTTTT

J gene: TRBJ2-7
D gene: -
V gene: TRBV7-9
clone size: many
CDR3 protein: CASTMGSYEQYF
CDR3 DNA: TGTGCCAGCACCATGGGGTCCTACGAGCAGTACTTC

J gene: TRBJ2-6
D gene: TRBD1
V gene: TRBV29-1
clone size: many
CDR3 protein: CSVEGQGSGANVLTF
CDR3 DNA: TGCAGCGTTGAAGGACAGGGGTCCGGGGCCAACGTCCTGACTTTC

J gene: TRBJ1-5
D gene: -
V gene: TRBV7-9
clone size: once
CDR3 protein: CASSPGRGDQPQHF
CDR3 DNA: TGTGCCAGCAGCCCCGGACGGGGCGATCAGCCCCAGCATTTT

J gene: TRBJ1-5
D gene: TRBD1
V gene: TRBV7-6
clone size: -
CDR3 protein: CASSLSGTGNQPQHF
CDR3 DNA: TGTGCCAGCAGTTTGTCCGGGACAGGGAATCAGCCCCAGCATTTT

J gene: TRBJ2-3
D gene: TRBD2
V gene: TRBV5-5
clone size: many
CDR3 protein: CASLTQRGGEDTQYF
CDR3 DNA: TGTGCCAGCCTAACCCAGCGGGGGGGAGAAGATACGCAGTATTTT